This TCR beta chain was found in a study of blood T cell repertoires in COVID-19. Background on the study: The United States, Italy and Spain were the sources of the acute and convalescent COVID-19 samples. PBMCs, B-cell-depleted T cells, or T cells provided the cDNA or gDNA that made up the material.

Original processing methods: For nucleated cells, counts were estimated from reference gene primer amplification. TCRdb keeps only in-frame clones here, not all; method: immunoSEQ multiplex PCR. V and J calls and clone size follow that table, whereas D and trimming were derived from the DNA. The top ten clones hold about 1.2% of a sample with hundreds of thousands of clones, around 87% of them seen once. The germline V and J ends were trimmed by 1 base and 0 bases, with 7 bases remaining between them. The CDR3 sequence is 15 residues long. The V gene's germline CDR1 is MNHNY and CDR2 SVGAGI (reference sequence).

The clonotype comes from a man aged 65 to 79 with acute or convalescent COVID-19. The sample comprised peripheral blood. The chain recombines TRBV6-6 with TRBJ1-3; D is ambiguous. The CDR3 spells CASSYLARSGNTIYF. The CDR3 coding sequence is TGTGCCAGCAGTTACTTAGCGCGCTCTGGAAACACCATATATTTT.